Below, 7 T cell receptor beta chains from the same sample are listed, as sequenced in a study of cytomegalovirus exposure and HLA in healthy donors. In the PCR, 60 Vbeta and 13 Jbeta primers were used. TCRdb's copy holds only in-frame clones and misses some; the assay was immunoSEQ multiplex PCR. This sample has roughly 180,000 clones; 84% occur once, and the top ten carry approximately 0.26%. The sample comprised PBMCs. The receptors stem from a boy between 5 and 17 years old in good health and CMV-seronegative.

The chain carries TRBV7-3 and TRBJ2-1; a weak D match, TRBD2 (5 bases). V lost 0 bases and J 0 bases, leaving 12 bases between the germline ends. This CDR3 has 17 amino acids. The germline V gene encodes CDR1 SGHTA and CDR2 FQGTGA. Written as DNA, the CDR3 is TGTGCCAGCAGCTTAACGTTTCGAGGGAGCTCCTACAATGAGCAGTTCTTC. Translation gives CASSLTFRGSSYNEQFF.

V is TRBV2 and J is TRBJ2-1; 10 bases are shared with TRBD1. The trim removed 9 bases at V and 8 bases at J, leaving 7 bases unmatched. The CDR3 totals 13 residues. Germline CDR1 and CDR2: SNHLY and FYNNEI. CDR3 DNA: TGTGCCAGAGGACAGGGGGGTTTCGATGAGCAGTTCTTC. Amino acids: CARGQGGFDEQFF.

This clone was picked up one time. The V and J genes are TRBV28 and TRBJ1-5, with D unresolved. V was cut by 2 bases and J by 0 bases, with 5 bases left in between. There are 14 residues in the CDR3. Germline CDR1 and CDR2: MDHEN and SYDVKM. The CDR3 DNA sequence: TGTGCCAGCAGTTTAATGTATAGCAATCAGCCCCAGCATTTT. This sequence encodes CASSLMYSNQPQHF.

The chain recombines TRBV29-1 with TRBJ1-2, with D maybe TRBD1 (5 bases). CDR1 is SQVTM and CDR2 is ANQGSEA in the germline V gene. CDR3 size: 13 residues. The ends were cut back, 3 bases at V and 4 bases at J, with 12 bases in the middle. CDR3 region: CSVDTGYAYGYTF. As DNA, the CDR3 is TGCAGCGTTGATACAGGTTACGCCTATGGCTACACCTTC. The variable domain in full, completed from reference TRBV29-1 and TRBJ1-2, reads SAVISQKPSRDICQRGTSLTIQCQVDSQVTMMFWYRQQPGQSLTLIATANQGSEATYESGFVIDKFPISRPNLTFSTLTVSNMSPEDSSIYLCSVDTGYAYGYTFGSGTRLTVV.

The chain combines TRBV18 with TRBJ2-2; D might be TRBD2 (6 bases). V shed 6 bases and J shed 7 bases, with 15 bases lying between them. Germline V gene lookup returns CDR1 KGHSH and CDR2 LQKENI. CDR3 size: 14 residues. CDR3 protein: CASSGGGPYGELFF. CDR3 in DNA: TGTGCCAGCTCGGGAGGAGGCCCTTACGGGGAGCTGTTTTTT. The full variable domain, with the rest looked up from reference TRBV18 and TRBJ2-2, is NAGVMQNPRHLVRRRGQEARLRCSPMKGHSHVYWYRQLPEEGLKFMVYLQKENIIDESGMPKERFSAEFPKEGPSILRIQQVVRGDSAAYFCASSGGGPYGELFFGEGSRLTVL.

V is TRBV9 and J is TRBJ1-6; 7 bases agree with TRBD1. The CDR3 covers 13 residues. Trimming at V came to 4 bases and at J to 7 bases, leaving 2 bases not matched to a gene. Germline V gene data show CDR1 as SGDLS and CDR2 as YYNGEE. In nucleotides, the CDR3 is TGTGCCAGCAGCCCAGGGGGAAATTCACCCCTCCACTTT. Its translation: CASSPGGNSPLHF. The full variable domain, rest sourced from reference TRBV9 and TRBJ1-6, is DSGVTQTPKHLITATGQRVTLRCSPRSGDLSVYWYQQSLDQGLQFLIQYYNGEERAKGNILERFSAQQFPDLHSELNLSSLELGDSALYFCASSPGGNSPLHFGNGTRLTVT.

The J gene is TRBJ2-2, the V gene TRBV7-2, with 11 nucleotides matching TRBD2. With V trimmed by 5 bases and J by 4 bases, 12 bases remained unmatched. The CDR3 loop spans 18 amino acids. CDR1 and CDR2 (germline): SGHTA, FQGNSA. The CDR3 DNA is TGTGCCAGCAGCCCGAGGCCTGGGACTAGCGGTCCCACCGGGGAGCTGTTTTTT. Its protein product is CASSPRPGTSGPTGELFF.